Listed below are T cell receptor beta chains from one sample, sequenced in a study of blood T cell repertoires in COVID-19. The assay was immunoSEQ multiplex PCR, and TCRdb's table has in-frame clones only and misses some. The table shows about 44,000 clones, with roughly 90% occurring only once. Material: peripheral blood. The receptor set was obtained from an elderly woman in a cohort sampled during active or convalescent COVID-19. The CDR3 runs from the conserved cysteine through the conserved F or W. D genes are given only for firm matches. The size entry is marked missing in some rows and otherwise reads once, few, many or a size class.

abundance,v_gene,j_gene,d_gene,CDR3aa,CDR3nt
-,TRBV30,TRBJ1-2,-,CARKAGRNGYTF,TGTGCCCGGAAGGCAGGGAGGAATGGCTACACCTTC
-,TRBV11-2,TRBJ1-1,-,CASSSWYFGVDATEAFF,TGTGCCAGCAGCTCTTGGTATTTCGGGGTAGACGCCACTGAAGCTTTCTTT
-,TRBV11-2,TRBJ2-3,-,CASSLEALSTDTQYF,TGTGCCAGCAGCTTAGAGGCCCTTAGCACAGATACGCAGTATTTT
-,TRBV2,TRBJ2-1,-,CASSVRLGNEQFF,TGTGCCAGCAGTGTCAGACTAGGCAATGAGCAGTTCTTC
-,TRBV9,TRBJ1-5,TRBD1,CASSVGQGSRENQPQHF,TGTGCCAGCAGCGTTGGACAGGGGAGTCGGGAGAATCAGCCCCAGCATTTT
-,TRBV10-1,TRBJ2-7,-,CASSDYSLGAYEQYF,TGCGCCAGCAGTGACTACAGCCTGGGAGCGTACGAGCAGTACTTC
-,TRBV12-5,TRBJ1-1,-,CASGLGRYTEAFF,TGTGCTAGTGGTTTGGGGAGATACACTGAAGCTTTCTTT
-,TRBV9,TRBJ2-1,-,CASSANSQHNEQFF,TGTGCCAGCAGCGCTAACTCCCAACACAATGAGCAGTTCTTC
-,TRBV29-1,TRBJ1-2,TRBD1,CSVVVPPTGGGYTF,TGCAGCGTTGTAGTTCCCCCGACAGGGGGTGGCTACACCTTC
-,TRBV12-3/TRBV12-4,TRBJ2-3,-,CASSRRVDTQYF,TGTGCCAGCAGCCGGCGGGTGGATACGCAGTATTTT
-,TRBV7-9,TRBJ2-5,TRBD2,CASRGLAGDQETQYF,TGTGCCAGCAGAGGACTAGCGGGGGATCAAGAGACCCAGTACTTC
-,TRBV5-1,TRBJ2-2,TRBD2,CASSFLGLGGGAGELFF,TGCGCCAGCAGCTTCCTCGGGCTTGGCGGGGGGGCCGGGGAGCTGTTTTTT
-,TRBV4-2,TRBJ2-5,TRBD2,CASSPGGAFETQYF,TGTGCCAGCAGCCCCGGGGGGGCATTTGAGACCCAGTACTTC
-,TRBV28,TRBJ1-1,-,CASSLYRNTEAFF,TGTGCCAGCAGTTTATACAGGAACACTGAAGCTTTCTTT
once,TRBV6-5,TRBJ2-2,TRBD2,CASSYRGGEAGELFF,TGTGCCAGCAGTTACCGCGGGGGGGAGGCCGGGGAGCTGTTTTTT
-,TRBV20-1,TRBJ2-3,TRBD1,CSASGDRVTDTQYF,TGCAGTGCTAGTGGGGACAGGGTCACAGATACGCAGTATTTT
once,TRBV5-1,TRBJ2-3,TRBD2,CASSPGWLAGSDTQYF,TGCGCCAGCAGCCCAGGGTGGCTAGCGGGTTCAGATACGCAGTATTTT
-,TRBV6-5,TRBJ1-2,TRBD1,CASRVDRGLNYGYTF,TGTGCCAGCAGGGTGGACAGGGGGCTTAACTATGGCTACACCTTC
-,TRBV2,TRBJ2-4,TRBD2,CASSEELAAKNIQYF,TGTGCCAGCAGTGAGGAACTAGCGGCCAAAAACATTCAGTACTTC
-,TRBV5-1,TRBJ1-4,-,CASSFAGTNEKLFF,TGCGCCAGCAGCTTCGCGGGGACTAATGAAAAACTGTTTTTT
-,TRBV19,TRBJ1-3,-,CASSIGGVRGYSGNTIYF,TGTGCCAGTAGTATTGGGGGCGTCAGAGGATACTCTGGAAACACCATATATTTT